The text below deals with one T cell receptor (beta chain). The donors were all healthy and Caucasian. The data belong to a study of identical twins. CDR1 and CDR2 from the germline V gene are MNHNS and SASEGT. This CDR3 comprises 16 residues. The V and J ends lost 5 bases and 5 bases, in that order; junction bases with no gene match: 12. MiXCR, run by TCRdb on the 5' RACE reads, gives a single entry per CDR3 protein. This table has some 260,000 distinct CDR3 sequences, about 14% appearing once. The specimen was memory (CD45RO+) T cells sorted from blood. The clonotype was recovered from a woman between 18 and 29 years old in good health. This chain connects TRBV6-1 to TRBJ2-5, with TRBD2 identical over 9 bases. CDR3 in amino acids: CASSRSGGPGGETQYF. CDR3 nucleotide sequence: TGTGCCAGCAGTCGGAGCGGGGGGCCCGGCGGGGAGACCCAGTACTTC.